This T cell receptor (beta chain) was found in a study of CD8 T cells in Susac syndrome (dated by TCRdb to about 2019). Regarding the study in general: Among the Susac syndrome patients who were sequenced, clinically active disease was present in about 6 and clinical remission was observed in roughly 8. At blood withdrawal, Susac syndrome patients were either therapy-naive, taking corticosteroids (in some cases with IVIg as well), or taking IVIg alone. The study used repertoire sequencing to test whether antigen drove CD8+ T cell activation and differentiation in Susac syndrome. CD8+ T cell repertoire clonality was compared between more than ten healthy donors, approximately 14 Susac syndrome patients and approximately 16 multiple sclerosis patients. What the work shows at the level of the full study, not this receptor alone: Susac syndrome CD8+ repertoires showed clonal expansion, highest in CD8+ TEMRA cells and greater in clinically active than remitting patients. The number of individuals in the TCR sequencing and HLA analysis was acknowledged as relatively small. Some 15 Susac-specific public clones were identified in the total CD8+ repertoire, and several Susac-specific public clones were identified in the CD8+ TEMRA repertoire.

Peripheral blood CD8+ and CD4+ T cells from healthy donors, Susac syndrome patients and multiple sclerosis patients were profiled using high-throughput TCR beta sequencing. The Susac syndrome patients fulfilled recently defined diagnostic criteria for definite or probable disease. Bulk CD8+ and CD4+ T cells were purified magnetically by negative isolation, whereas CD8+ TEMRA cells were enriched by FACS. Blood was collected in EDTA tubes and processed within 24 hours, with PBMCs isolated through density gradient centrifugation. PBMCs destined for TCR sequencing were cryopreserved in liquid nitrogen and later thawed in a 37 °C water bath. The sorted or isolated CD4+, CD8+ and CD8+ TEMRA cells reached a purity of at least 90%. RNA was extracted with the RNeasy kit and roughly 0.45 to 1 ug was reverse transcribed using random hexamers. The immunoSEQ multiplex PCR assay, which covers 54 Vbeta and 13 Jbeta segments, was used to amplify TCR beta CDR3 regions. PCR amplification bias was corrected by using a synthetic template baseline for primer optimization and computational correction. Regarding the original processing steps: Reads were assigned to V, D and J genes according to IMGT and analyzed in immunoSEQ Analyzer, with only productive sequences retained. Clonality was calculated as one minus the Shannon entropy normalized by log2 of the number of productive unique sequences. Public and private clones were assessed among the 100 most prevalent clones of each patient and control. Clones were defined as Susac-specific if absent from the healthy and MS cohorts, from 900 to 1,300 published viral clones and from other ImmuneACCESS disease sequences. The public reads were reanalyzed by TCRdb: fastp trimming at Q25, MiXCR alignment, in-frame beta chains only. When rows share a CDR3 protein, they turn into one entry using the most common DNA and genes. None of the V and J calls come from the authors' own analysis; TCRdb made them. The sample table contains around 79,000 distinct CDR3 sequences; only one count was recorded for approximately 94% of them. The ten largest clonotypes hold about 0.47% of the sample.

In regard to this clonotype: Its antigen target is currently unknown. The sample holds no much larger clone one base away, and base qualities are not on file.

Sample: CD8+ T cells from PBMCs. The receptor's source is a human donor with Susac syndrome.

The DNA sequence follows: TGCAGTGCTAGGGGCAACCTCTATGGCTACACCTTC. This is translated as CSARGNLYGYTF. This sequence uses TRBV20-1 and TRBJ1-2; the D gene cannot be named for sure. The junction shows trimming of 3 bases on V and 4 bases on J, plus 9 bases between the germline ends. Based on the germline V gene (reference sequence), the CDR1 and CDR2 sequences are DFQATT and SNEGSKA. Its CDR3 holds 12 amino acids, cysteine through phenylalanine. Solely the CDR3 DNA is kept, with 36 bases framed from the first base.